The T cell receptor beta chain described here comes from a study of spatial heterogeneity in lung cancer. The CDR3 has 15 residues. Trimming stripped 1 base from V and 10 bases from J, with 14 bases between. From germline, CDR1 is SEHNR and CDR2 FQNEAQ (reference sequence). Time point specified: blood at routine non-recurrence follow-up after resection. Whole RNA was taken from tumor, nontumor lung or frozen PBMC; it was then sequenced unsorted. Via MiXCR, TCRdb re-called the 5' RACE reads, giving one row per CDR3 protein. The sample contains some 120,000 distinct CDR3 sequences, 10% to 15% of which appear only once.

V is TRBV7-9 and J is TRBJ1-6; a possible D gene is TRBD1 (5 bases). Sequences were derived from PBMCs, sampled at follow-up. The TCR sequence derives from a male donor with early-stage non-small cell lung cancer. CDR3 nucleotides: TGTGCCAGCAGCTTAGGCGGCCAGGGAGGATCACCCCTCCACTTT. Translating it yields CASSLGGQGGSPLHF.